This T cell receptor beta chain came from a study of early T cells in non-severe SARS-CoV-2 infection. Looking at the study overall: From unsorted whole blood, bulk RNA was sequenced, and the chains remained unpaired.

The sample holds many counts of this clonotype. Its target is unknown. Notes on the study in general: VDJdb-based matching was biased toward anti-spike CD8 responses and missed private and CD4 specificities.

Individually, cDNA molecules had unique molecular identifiers attached to them. One entry per CDR3 protein results from TCRdb running MiXCR on the 5' RACE reads. The sample lists fewer than 80,000 distinct CDR3 sequences; 9.5% were seen once. Germline V gives CDR1 MNHEY, CDR2 SVGAGI. Trimming pared 0 bases from V and 4 bases from J, leaving 12 bases between. The CDR3 has 15 residues. The chain combines TRBV6-5 with TRBJ1-1; D not resolved. Sequencing used whole blood. The source of this sequence is an adult who was a healthcare worker with PCR-confirmed SARS-CoV-2 infection or an uninfected control (not recorded which). The CDR3 loop reads CASSYSDWATTEAFF. CDR3 nucleotide sequence: TGTGCCAGCAGTTACTCCGATTGGGCTACCACTGAAGCTTTCTTT.